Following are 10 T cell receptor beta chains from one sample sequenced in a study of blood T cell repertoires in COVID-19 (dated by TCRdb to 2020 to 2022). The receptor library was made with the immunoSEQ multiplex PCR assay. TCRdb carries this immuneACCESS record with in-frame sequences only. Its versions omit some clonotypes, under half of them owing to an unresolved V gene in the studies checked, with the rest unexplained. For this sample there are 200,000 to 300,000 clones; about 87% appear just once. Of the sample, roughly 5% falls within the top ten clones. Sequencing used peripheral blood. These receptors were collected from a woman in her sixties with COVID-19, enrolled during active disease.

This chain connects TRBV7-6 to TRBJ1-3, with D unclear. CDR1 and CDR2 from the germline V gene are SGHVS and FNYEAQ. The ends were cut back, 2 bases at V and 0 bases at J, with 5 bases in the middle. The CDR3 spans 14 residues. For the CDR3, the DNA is TGTGCCAGCAGCTTACCGGGCTCTGGAAACACCATATATTTT. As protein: CASSLPGSGNTIYF. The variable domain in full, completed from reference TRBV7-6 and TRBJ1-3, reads GAGVSQSPRYKVTKRGQDVALRCDPISGHVSLYWYRQALGQGPEFLTYFNYEAQQDKSGLPNDRFSAERPEGSISTLTIQRTEQRDSAMYRCASSLPGSGNTIYFGEGSWLTVV.

The CDR3 protein is CASSYVARGQETQYF. DNA of the CDR3: TGTGCCAGCAGTTACGTCGCGAGAGGGCAAGAGACCCAGTACTTC. This chain joins TRBV6-5 and TRBJ2-5; weak D call: TRBD2 (5 bases). Per germline, CDR1 MNHEY and CDR2 SVGAGI. The CDR3 has 15 amino acids. Trimming stripped 2 bases from V and 2 bases from J, with 12 bases between.

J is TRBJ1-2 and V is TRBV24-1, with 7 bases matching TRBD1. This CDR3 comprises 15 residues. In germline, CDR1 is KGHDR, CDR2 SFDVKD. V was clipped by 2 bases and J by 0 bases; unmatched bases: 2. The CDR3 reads CATSDSGQTNYGYTF. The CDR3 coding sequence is TGTGCCACCAGTGATTCGGGACAGACTAACTATGGCTACACCTTC.

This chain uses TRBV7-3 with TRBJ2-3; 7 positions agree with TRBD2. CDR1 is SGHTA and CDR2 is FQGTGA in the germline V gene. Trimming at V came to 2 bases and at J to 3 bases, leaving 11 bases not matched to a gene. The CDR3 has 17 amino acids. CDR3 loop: CASSLRSGRERTDTQYF. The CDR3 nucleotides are TGTGCCAGCAGCTTACGGAGTGGGCGGGAGCGGACAGATACGCAGTATTTT. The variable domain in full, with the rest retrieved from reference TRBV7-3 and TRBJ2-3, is GAGVSQTPSNKVTEKGKYVELRCDPISGHTALYWYRQSLGQGPEFLIYFQGTGAADDSGLPNDRFFAVRPEGSVSTLKIQRTERGDSAVYLCASSLRSGRERTDTQYFGPGTRLTVL.

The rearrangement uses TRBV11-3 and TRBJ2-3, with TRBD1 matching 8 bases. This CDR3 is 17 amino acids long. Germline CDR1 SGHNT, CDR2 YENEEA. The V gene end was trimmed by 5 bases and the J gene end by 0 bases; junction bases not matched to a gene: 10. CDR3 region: CASSPRGTGGSTDTQYF. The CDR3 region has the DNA TGTGCCAGCAGCCCGCGAGGCACAGGGGGTAGCACAGATACGCAGTATTTT.

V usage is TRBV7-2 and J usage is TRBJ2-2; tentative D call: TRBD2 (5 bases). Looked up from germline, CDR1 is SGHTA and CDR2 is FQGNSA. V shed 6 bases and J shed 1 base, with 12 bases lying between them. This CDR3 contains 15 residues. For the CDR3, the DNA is TGTGCCAGCAGGGGAGCCTTAGGGAACACCGGGGAGCTGTTTTTT. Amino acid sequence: CASRGALGNTGELFF.

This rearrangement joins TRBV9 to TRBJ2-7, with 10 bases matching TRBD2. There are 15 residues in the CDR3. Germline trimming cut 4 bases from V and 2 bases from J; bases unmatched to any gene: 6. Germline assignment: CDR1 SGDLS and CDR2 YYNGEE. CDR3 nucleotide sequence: TGTGCCAGCAGCCCAGGACTAGCGGATGCCTACGAGCAGTACTTC. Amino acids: CASSPGLADAYEQYF.

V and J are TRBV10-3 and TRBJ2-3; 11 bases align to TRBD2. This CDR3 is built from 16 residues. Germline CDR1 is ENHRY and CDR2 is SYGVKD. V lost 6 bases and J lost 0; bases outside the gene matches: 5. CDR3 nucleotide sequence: TGTGCCATCAGAGATGGACTAGCGGGTAGCACAGATACGCAGTATTTT. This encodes CAIRDGLAGSTDTQYF.

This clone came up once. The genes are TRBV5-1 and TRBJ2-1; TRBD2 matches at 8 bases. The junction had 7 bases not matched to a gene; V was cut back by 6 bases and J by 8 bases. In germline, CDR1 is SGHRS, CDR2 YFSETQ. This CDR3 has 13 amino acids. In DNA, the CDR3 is TGCGCCAGCACTCGGGAGGGCCTTTATGAGCAGTTCTTC. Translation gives CASTREGLYEQFF.

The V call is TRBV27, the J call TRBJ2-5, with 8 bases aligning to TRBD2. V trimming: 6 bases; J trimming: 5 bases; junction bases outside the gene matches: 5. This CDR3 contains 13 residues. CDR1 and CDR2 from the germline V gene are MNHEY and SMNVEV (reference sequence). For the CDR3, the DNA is TGTGCCAGCAGACCCTCGGGGGGGGAGACCCAGTACTTC. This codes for CASRPSGGETQYF.